Here is one TCR beta chain with its context. This clonotype has a count of ten or more. Its antigen remains undetermined. Per-nucleotide qualities are absent, and no much larger clonotype sits a single base away. The data are from a study of T cell repertoires in cytomegalovirus infection (dated by TCRdb to about 2019). Regarding the study in general: Because public TCR beta signatures pointed to carriage of CMV infection together with the matching HLA type, the HLA type of each donor mattered for the analysis.

Beyond this particular receptor, the publication reports: The ex vivo response was dominated by HLA-C-restricted CMV-specific TCR beta clonotypes, which also provided the single most frequent clonotype in two of eight donors. In both this cohort and an independent cohort of a few hundred donors, the cumulative frequency of public TCR beta family members distinguished carriers of CMV infection plus the relevant HLA type.

Counted from cysteine to phenylalanine, this CDR3 has 13 amino acids. The DNA shown is the 39-base CDR3, in frame from base 1. Between the V and J ends, shortened by 0 bases and 1 base respectively, the junction contains 3 bases. From a lookup of the germline V gene, CDR1 and CDR2 are SGHVS and FQNEAQ. Sequencing instrument: Illumina HiSeq 1500. TCRdb applied fastp at Q25 and MiXCR to the public reads, then kept only in-frame beta chains. Every entry covers one CDR3 protein and lists the most common genes and DNA from its rows. The sample has about 210,000 distinct CDR3 sequences on record, around 6.6% of them singletons. The ten largest clones add up to 5.5% to 8% of the sample.

The rearranged segments are TRBV7-8 and TRBJ1-1; the D gene cannot be named for sure. The source is a human donor in good health (CMV status not recorded). Some clones in this sample may be carry-over from other donors' samples. The sequenced sample was PBMCs. The nucleotides are TGTGCCAGCAGCTTAGCAGCGAACACTGAAGCTTTCTTT. It specifies CASSLAANTEAFF. The full variable domain, completed from the reference TRBV7-8 and TRBJ1-1 proteins outside the CDR3, reads GAGVSQSPRYKVAKRGQDVALRCDPISGHVSLFWYQQALGQGPEFLTYFQNEAQLDKSGLPSDRFFAERPEGSVSTLKIQRTQQEDSAVYLCASSLAANTEAFFGQGTRLTVV.